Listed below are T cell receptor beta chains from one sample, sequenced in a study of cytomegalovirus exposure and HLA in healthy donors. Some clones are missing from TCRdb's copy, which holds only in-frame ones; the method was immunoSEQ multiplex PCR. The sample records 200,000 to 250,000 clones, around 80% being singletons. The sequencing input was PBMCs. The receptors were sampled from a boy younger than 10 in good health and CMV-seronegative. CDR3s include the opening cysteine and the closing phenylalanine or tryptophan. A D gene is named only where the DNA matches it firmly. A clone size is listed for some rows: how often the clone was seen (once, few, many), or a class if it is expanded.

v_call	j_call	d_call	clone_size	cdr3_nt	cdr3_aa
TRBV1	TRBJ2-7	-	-	TGCACCAGCGTGCAGGGGGTACTGGACGAGCAGTACTTC	CTSVQGVLDEQYF
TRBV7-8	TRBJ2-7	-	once	TGTGCCAGCAGCTTACACGCTCGACTCCCGCCCCACCGACTCCCCTTCAACTACGAGCAGTACTTC	CASSLHARLPPHRLPFNYEQYF
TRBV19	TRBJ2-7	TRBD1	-	TGTGCCAGTAGTGAGACGACAGGGGTTGGGTCCTACGAGCAGTACTTC	CASSETTGVGSYEQYF
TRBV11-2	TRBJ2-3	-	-	TGTGCCAGCAGCTTCCGGGGGACCCCCGAGGATACGCAGTATTTT	CASSFRGTPEDTQYF
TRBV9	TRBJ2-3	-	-	TGTGCCAGCAGCGTAATCCCAACAGGGAAGGATACGCAGTATTTT	CASSVIPTGKDTQYF
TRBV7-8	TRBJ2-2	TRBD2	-	TGTGCCAGCAGCTTGGGACTAGCGGGAGGGCCACGGGAGCTGTTTTTT	CASSLGLAGGPRELFF
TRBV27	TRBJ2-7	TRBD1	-	TGTGCCAGCAGTCCCGGGACAGGATACCGAGGGCAGTACTTC	CASSPGTGYRGQYF
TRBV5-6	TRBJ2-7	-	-	TGTGCCAGCACCGGGAGCGACTCCTACGAGCAGTACTTC	CASTGSDSYEQYF
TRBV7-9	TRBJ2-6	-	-	TGTGCCAGCAGCCCTCGACTAGCTGGGGCCAACGTCCTGACTTTC	CASSPRLAGANVLTF
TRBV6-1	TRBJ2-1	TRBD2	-	TGTGCCAGCAGTGCGTGGGGGGAGACTAGCGGTTACAATGAGCAGTTCTTC	CASSAWGETSGYNEQFF
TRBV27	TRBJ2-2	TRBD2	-	TGTGCCAGCAGTTTAGTAGCCTTTTATCCTAGCGGGAGGGCCAGTAACACCGGGGAGCTGTTTTTT	CASSLVAFYPSGRASNTGELFF
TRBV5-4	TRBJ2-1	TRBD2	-	TGTGCCAGCAGCCCCTCCGGGACTAGCCCATCTAATGAGCAGTTCTTC	CASSPSGTSPSNEQFF
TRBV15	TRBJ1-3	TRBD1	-	TGTGCCACCAGCAGACGCCCTTCCGGGACAGGGGCCGGAAACACCATATATTTT	CATSRRPSGTGAGNTIYF
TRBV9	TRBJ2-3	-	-	TGTGCCAGCAGCGGCGCGTTAAGCACAGATACGCAGTATTTT	CASSGALSTDTQYF
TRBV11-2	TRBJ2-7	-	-	TGTGCCAGCAGTAATATGCTATCCTACGAGCAGTACTTC	CASSNMLSYEQYF
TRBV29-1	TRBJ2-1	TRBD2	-	TGCAGCGTTGACATCGGGGGGACTTACAATGAGCAGTTCTTC	CSVDIGGTYNEQFF
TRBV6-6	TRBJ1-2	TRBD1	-	TGTGCCAGCAGTTACCCGGACAGGGTAGACTATGGCTACACCTTC	CASSYPDRVDYGYTF
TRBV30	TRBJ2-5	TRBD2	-	TGTGCCTGGAGGGGTGGGACTAGCGGGGGGCAAGAGACCCAGTACTTC	CAWRGGTSGGQETQYF
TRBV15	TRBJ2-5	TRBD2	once	TGTGCCACCCCGCCCAGCGGGGTTCGAGAGACCCAGTACTTC	CATPPSGVRETQYF
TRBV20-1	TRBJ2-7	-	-	TGCAGTGCTAGAATACTCCACGAGCAGTACTTC	CSARILHEQYF
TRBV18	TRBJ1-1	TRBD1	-	TGTGCCAGCTCACTCGGGACAGGGGGAGGCACTGAAGCTTTCTTT	CASSLGTGGGTEAFF
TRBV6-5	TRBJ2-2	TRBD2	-	TGTGCCAGCAGTTATGTGGCTAGCGGGACTTCCGGGGAGCTGTTTTTT	CASSYVASGTSGELFF
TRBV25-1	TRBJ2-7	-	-	TGTGCCAGCAGTGGGATCCAGGGTTTCTCCTACGAGCAGTACTTC	CASSGIQGFSYEQYF